This entry lists 21 T cell receptor beta chains sequenced from one sample in a study of T cell repertoires in ileal Crohn's disease. Profiling relied on immunoSEQ multiplex PCR, and the TCRdb table lists in-frame clones only, not all of them. The table includes around 33,000 clones, about 82% detected once. Sequenced material: ileal tissue. Receptors originate from an adult with Crohn's disease.

This clone was seen a few times. The rearrangement links TRBV2 to TRBJ2-1; possible D gene TRBD2, 6 bases. Germline values: CDR1 SNHLY, CDR2 FYNNEI. This CDR3 is built from 15 residues. Trimming took off 3 bases at V and 6 bases at J, with 15 bases between the two ends. The CDR3 DNA is TGTGCCAGCAGTGAGAGGCTAGGAGGGGTCAATGAGCAGTTCTTC. Amino acids: CASSERLGGVNEQFF.

The chain has TRBV30 and TRBJ2-2; D gene ambiguous. Trimming left V 0 bases short and J 4 bases short, with 6 bases between. The germline V gene encodes CDR1 GTSNPN and CDR2 SVGIG (reference sequence). The CDR3 totals 13 residues. The CDR3 DNA is TGTGCCTGGAGTGTACTCGGCACCGGGGAGCTGTTTTTT. Translated, it gives CAWSVLGTGELFF.

V and J are TRBV29-1 and TRBJ2-1; 8 bases map to TRBD1. V shed 1 base, J shed 2 bases, and the junction held 4 bases outside the gene matches. Germline CDR1 and CDR2: SQVTM and ANQGSEA. CDR3 length: 15 amino acids. The CDR3 sequence is CSVEGGQGPYNEQFF. The CDR3 DNA reads as TGCAGCGTTGAAGGAGGACAGGGCCCCTACAATGAGCAGTTCTTC.

The rearrangement uses TRBV30 and TRBJ2-7; the D gene is possibly TRBD1 (5 bases). Trimming pared 1 base from V and 3 bases from J, leaving 7 bases between. This CDR3 spans 12 amino acids. Germline V lookup: CDR1 GTSNPN, CDR2 SVGIG (reference sequence). CDR3 sequence (DNA): TGTGCCTGGAGTGCAAGGGGCTACGAGCAGTACTTC. It is translated as CAWSARGYEQYF.

The chain joins TRBV5-1 to TRBJ2-1; 7 bases agree with TRBD1. After removal of 4 bases from V and 7 bases from J, the junction contained 5 bases not matched to a gene. The V gene's germline CDR1 is SGHRS and CDR2 YFSETQ. The CDR3 runs to 13 residues. The CDR3 DNA follows: TGCGCCAGCAGCCCCGACAGGGCTAATGAGCAGTTCTTC. Translation gives CASSPDRANEQFF.

The J gene is TRBJ1-5, the V gene TRBV6-6, with a weak D call TRBD1 (6 bases). Germline-derived CDR1 and CDR2 are MNHNY and SVGAGI (reference sequence). The CDR3 contains 15 residues. Trimming pared 5 bases from V and 4 bases from J, leaving 15 bases between. The CDR3 protein is CASSLGGGRNQPQHF. The DNA for the CDR3 is TGTGCCAGCAGTCTCGGGGGGGGGCGGAATCAGCCCCAGCATTTT.

This clone was detected a few times. The chain carries TRBV5-3 and TRBJ2-7, with 8 nucleotides matching TRBD2. TRBV5-3 has ORF status, its function being uncertain. The length of the CDR3 is 14 residues. Trimming at V came to 8 bases and at J to 4 bases, leaving 11 bases not matched to a gene. CDR3 residues: CASSATSGGYEQYF. The CDR3 coding sequence is TGTGCCAGCAGCGCAACTAGCGGAGGTTACGAGCAGTACTTC.

This chain connects TRBV2 to TRBJ2-5; TRBD1 might be the D (5 bases). V shed 6 bases and J shed 4 bases, with 9 bases lying between them. The length of the CDR3 is 12 residues. Germline assignment: CDR1 SNHLY and CDR2 FYNNEI. CDR3 sequence: CASRGVSETQYF. CDR3 coding DNA: TGTGCCAGCAGAGGGGTGTCAGAGACCCAGTACTTC.

The V call is TRBV5-5, the J call TRBJ1-4; maybe TRBD1 (5 bases). The CDR3 length is 14 residues. Deletions cut 4 bases from V and 5 bases from J, with 12 bases between. CDR1 and CDR2 (germline): SGHKS, YYEKEE (reference sequence). This CDR3 reads CASSHLKGNEKLFF. DNA for the CDR3: TGTGCCAGCAGCCATCTTAAGGGGAATGAAAAACTGTTTTTT.

V and J are TRBV29-1 and TRBJ2-5; 9 nucleotides match TRBD1. Per germline, CDR1 SQVTM and CDR2 ANQGSEA. This CDR3 contains 14 residues. V lost 1 base and J lost 4; bases outside the gene matches: 4. In DNA form, the CDR3 reads TGCAGCGTTGAAGGCTACAGGGGGCTAGAGACCCAGTACTTC. Protein product: CSVEGYRGLETQYF.

This sequence joins TRBV19 and TRBJ2-3; 12 nucleotides line up with TRBD2. The CDR3 runs 16 residues. Germline trimming cut 3 bases from V and 2 bases from J; bases unmatched to any gene: 3. Germline V gene lookup returns CDR1 LNHDA and CDR2 SQIVND (reference sequence). The CDR3 here is CASSITSGGHTDTQYF. The DNA of the CDR3 is TGTGCCAGTAGTATTACTAGCGGGGGGCACACAGATACGCAGTATTTT.

This rearrangement joins TRBV27 to TRBJ1-6; 9 nucleotides align to TRBD1. The CDR3 covers 15 residues. The germline CDR1 and CDR2 sequences are MNHEY and SMNVEV (reference sequence). Trimming took 5 bases from V and 10 from J; bases not matched to a gene: 9. The CDR3 region has the DNA TGTGCCAGCAGTGCCTGGGACAGGGAGAGGTCACCCCTCCACTTT. Its protein product is CASSAWDRERSPLHF.

The rearrangement links TRBV29-1 to TRBJ2-1, with 8 bases matching TRBD1. The J segment lost 8 bases and the V segment lost 6 bases, leaving 9 bases of the junction unmatched. CDR3 length equals 13 residues. Germline V gene lookup returns CDR1 SQVTM and CDR2 ANQGSEA. In DNA form, the CDR3 reads TGCAGCGTAGGACGGCACAGGGGGGATGAGCAGTTCTTC. Its protein is CSVGRHRGDEQFF.

CDR3 residues: CASSPGGTLNTEAFF. CDR3 coding DNA: TGCGCCAGCAGCCCGGGGGGGACACTGAACACTGAAGCTTTCTTT. The chain recombines TRBV5-1 with TRBJ1-1; D is perhaps TRBD1 (6 bases). Per germline, CDR1 SGHRS and CDR2 YFSETQ. This CDR3 spans 15 amino acids. The V and J ends lost 4 bases and 0 bases respectively, with 13 bases between them.

The chain carries TRBV29-1 and TRBJ1-2; unclear D gene. The CDR3 loop spans 13 amino acids. V was trimmed by 4 bases and J by 3 bases, leaving 12 bases between them. Germline assignment: CDR1 SQVTM and CDR2 ANQGSEA. CDR3 region: CSVVRSPDYGYTF. CDR3 nucleotide sequence: TGCAGCGTTGTTCGGAGTCCTGACTATGGCTACACCTTC.

The CDR3 protein is CASSLTGYNGYTF. CDR3 sequence (DNA): TGTGCCAGCAGCTTGACAGGGTACAACGGCTACACCTTC. The chain has TRBV7-2 and TRBJ1-2, with TRBD1 matching 7 bases. CDR3 length: 13 residues. Trimming at V came to 3 bases and at J to 8 bases, leaving 6 bases not matched to a gene. Looked up from germline, CDR1 is SGHTA and CDR2 is FQGNSA.

The chain employs TRBV4-1 and TRBJ2-4; D possibly corresponds to TRBD2 (5 bases). CDR1 is MGHRA, CDR2 YSYEKL, per germline. Trimming shortened V by 4 bases and J by 2 bases, and 9 bases separated the two germline ends. This CDR3 spans 14 amino acids. DNA for the CDR3: TGCGCCAGCAGCCTCCGGGGTACCAAAAACATTCAGTACTTC. The encoded protein is CASSLRGTKNIQYF.

The chain uses TRBV5-1 and TRBJ2-4; possibly TRBD2 for D (5 bases). The length of the CDR3 is 16 residues. Trimming pared 1 base from V and 2 bases from J, leaving 13 bases between. Germline V gene data show CDR1 as SGHRS and CDR2 as YFSETQ. This CDR3 reads CASSLTGVPPKNIQYF. The CDR3 nucleotides read TGCGCCAGCAGCTTGACCGGGGTCCCCCCCAAAAACATTCAGTACTTC. Supplemented by reference TRBV5-1 and TRBJ2-4, the full variable domain reads KAGVTQTPRYLIKTRGQQVTLSCSPISGHRSVSWYQQTPGQGLQFLFEYFSETQRNKGNFPGRFSGRQFSNSRSEMNVSTLELGDSALYLCASSLTGVPPKNIQYFGAGTRLSVL.

The chain is built from TRBV11-3 and TRBJ2-1; 11 nucleotides match TRBD2. After removal of 0 bases from V and 6 bases from J, the junction contained 4 bases not matched to a gene. This CDR3 region has 16 residues. CDR1 is SGHNT, CDR2 YENEEA, per germline. The CDR3 DNA follows: TGTGCCAGCAGCTTAGATAGCGGGAGGGGCTTCAATGAGCAGTTCTTC. Its translation: CASSLDSGRGFNEQFF.

In its sample, this clone was seen once. The chain links TRBV6-5 to TRBJ1-1, with 7 nucleotides matching TRBD1. Germline loops: CDR1 MNHEY, CDR2 SVGAGI. The CDR3 runs to 15 residues. V shed 2 bases and J 5 bases; nucleotides not matched to a gene: 8. CDR3: CASSYRQGWRTEAFF. In nucleotides, the CDR3 is TGTGCCAGCAGTTACCGACAGGGTTGGCGTACTGAAGCTTTCTTT.

This clone was seen a handful of times. V gene TRBV19 combines with J gene TRBJ1-5; D is possibly TRBD1 (6 bases). With 4 bases removed from V and 0 bases from J, the gap between germline ends came to 13 bases. The CDR3 contains 16 residues. CDR1 and CDR2 from the germline V gene are LNHDA and SQIVND (reference sequence). The CDR3 DNA follows: TGTGCCAGTAGTACCGGACAGACTTATAGCAATCAGCCCCAGCATTTT. Translating it yields CASSTGQTYSNQPQHF.